This T cell receptor (beta chain) is from a study of CD8+ T cells in alopecia areata. Study-wide findings and caveats: Higher clonality and more expanded CD8+ clones appeared in lesional than normal scalp. Mouse data revealed clearer TCR sharing than patient data did, a gap possibly tied to HLA. Resident alphabeta T-cell populations of normal skin are likewise subject to sequencing in scalp samples.

The study team obtained lesional scalp punch biopsies and peripheral blood from alopecia areata patients. cDNA serving as the sequencing template came from extracted, reverse transcribed RNA. Assay used: immunoSEQ multiplex PCR; TCRdb lists only in-frame clones, some missing. The table has fewer than 70,000 clones, roughly two fifths seen once; the top ten hold roughly 47%. CDR3 size: 13 residues. Trimming stripped 2 bases from V and 2 bases from J, with 9 bases between. The germline V gene has CDR1 SQVTM and CDR2 ANQGSEA. Comment on this clone: Its cognate antigen is unknown.

The sequenced sample consisted of NKG2D-low CD8+ T cells sorted from blood. The genes are TRBV29-1 and TRBJ2-5; TRBD2 is a possible D gene (6 bases). This clonotype was obtained from a human donor with alopecia areata. The CDR3 region has the DNA TGCAGCGTTGAACTGGGGGGACAAGAGACCCAGTACTTC. Residues: CSVELGGQETQYF.